This T cell receptor (beta chain) was sequenced in a study of blood T cell repertoires in COVID-19. CDR3 size: 15 residues. CDR1 MNHEY and CDR2 SMNVEV come from the germline V gene (reference sequence). J gave up 15 bases and V 0 bases, and 7 bases lay outside the gene matches. This table comes from immunoSEQ multiplex PCR, and its TCRdb copy is limited to in-frame clones, with some not included. In the table there are around 270,000 clones, more than 75% of which are singletons. The clonotype originates from a man between 35 and 55 years old who had recovered from COVID-19. The chain carries TRBV27 and TRBJ2-1; TRBD2 agrees at 14 bases. Sequencing was done on a sample of peripheral blood. The CDR3 spells CASSLSGTSGGRGFF. The CDR3, as DNA: TGTGCCAGCAGTTTATCGGGGACTAGCGGGGGCAGGGGGTTCTTC.